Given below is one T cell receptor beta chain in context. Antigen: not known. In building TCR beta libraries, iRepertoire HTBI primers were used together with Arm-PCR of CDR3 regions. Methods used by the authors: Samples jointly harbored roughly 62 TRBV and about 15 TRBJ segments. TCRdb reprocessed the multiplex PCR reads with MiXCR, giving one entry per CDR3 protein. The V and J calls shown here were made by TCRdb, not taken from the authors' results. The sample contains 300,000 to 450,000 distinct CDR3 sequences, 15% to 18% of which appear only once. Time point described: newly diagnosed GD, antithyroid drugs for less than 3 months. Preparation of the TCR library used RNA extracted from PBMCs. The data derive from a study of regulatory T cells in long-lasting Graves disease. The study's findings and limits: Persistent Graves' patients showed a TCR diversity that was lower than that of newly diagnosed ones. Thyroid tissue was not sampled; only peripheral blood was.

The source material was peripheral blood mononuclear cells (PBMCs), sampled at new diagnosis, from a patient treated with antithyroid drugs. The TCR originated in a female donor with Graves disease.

The CDR3 loop reads CSANSRLAGGLAGRNEQFF. The DNA for the CDR3 is TGCAGTGCCAACTCCCGACTAGCGGGAGGGCTCGCCGGAAGGAATGAGCAGTTCTTC. J is TRBJ2-1 and V is TRBV20-1; 14 bases fit TRBD2. The trim removed 6 bases at V and 7 bases at J, leaving 20 bases unmatched. Germline V gene sequence: CDR1 DFQATT, CDR2 SNEGSKA (reference sequence). CDR3 length: 19 amino acids.